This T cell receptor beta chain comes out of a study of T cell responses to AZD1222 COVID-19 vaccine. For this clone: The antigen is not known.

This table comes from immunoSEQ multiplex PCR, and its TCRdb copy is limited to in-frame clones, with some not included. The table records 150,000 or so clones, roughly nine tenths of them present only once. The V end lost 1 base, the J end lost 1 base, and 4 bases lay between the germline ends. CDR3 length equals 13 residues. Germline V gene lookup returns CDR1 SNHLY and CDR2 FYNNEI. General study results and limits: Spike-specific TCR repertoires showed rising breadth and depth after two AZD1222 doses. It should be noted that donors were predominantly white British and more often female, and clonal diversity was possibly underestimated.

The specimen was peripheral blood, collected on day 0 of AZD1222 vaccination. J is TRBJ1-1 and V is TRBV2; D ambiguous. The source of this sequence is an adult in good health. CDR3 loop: CASSEVWNTEAFF. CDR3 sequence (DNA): TGTGCCAGCAGTGAAGTATGGAACACTGAAGCTTTCTTT. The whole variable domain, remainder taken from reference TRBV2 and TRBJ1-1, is EPEVTQTPSHQVTQMGQEVILRCVPISNHLYFYWYRQILGQKVEFLVSFYNNEISEKSEIFDDQFSVERPDGSNFTLKIRSTKLEDSAMYFCASSEVWNTEAFFGQGTRLTVV.